Presented here are 31 T cell receptor beta chains from one specimen sequenced in a study of shared clonotypes between healthy human individuals. Measured with immunoSEQ multiplex PCR; TCRdb has only the in-frame clones, and not every one. Here the sample spans around 1,000,000 clones, about 72% being singletons. The sequenced sample consisted of memory CD4+ T cells from PBMCs. Stated subset: CD45RA-negative fraction. These receptors were collected from a man aged 18 to 29 in good health. Some clones in this sample may be carry-over from other donors' samples.

This CDR3 is CASSLGGGRMNTEAFF. The CDR3 DNA follows: TGTGCCAGCAGCTTAGGTGGGGGACGGATGAACACTGAAGCTTTCTTT. The chain joins TRBV7-9 to TRBJ1-1; a possible D gene is TRBD1 (5 bases). CDR1 and CDR2 (germline): SEHNR, FQNEAQ (reference sequence). V dropped 1 base and J dropped 0 bases, with 12 bases sitting between them. CDR3 length equals 16 residues.

This sequence joins TRBV5-1 and TRBJ2-5; D gene uncertain. CDR1 SGHRS and CDR2 YFSETQ come from the germline V gene. The V gene lost 3 bases and the J gene lost 5 bases, with 8 bases spanning the gap. This CDR3 is built from 12 residues. The CDR3 protein is CASSWSVETQYF. CDR3 DNA: TGCGCCAGCAGCTGGAGTGTGGAGACCCAGTACTTC.

The V call is TRBV7-8, the J call TRBJ2-7; D tentatively reads TRBD1 or TRBD2 (5 bases each). V dropped 4 bases and J dropped 6 bases, with 19 bases sitting between them. The CDR3 is 15 amino acids. The germline CDR1 and CDR2 sequences are SGHVS and FQNEAQ. CDR3 DNA: TGTGCCAGCAGCTCGTGGACGGGGCTAAGGGGCGAGCAGTACTTC. It translates to CASSSWTGLRGEQYF.

The V call is TRBV29-1, the J call TRBJ2-7, with 7 bases fitting TRBD2. The CDR3 is 13 residues long. The germline V gene encodes CDR1 SQVTM and CDR2 ANQGSEA. J lost 5 bases, V lost 6 bases, and 10 bases had no gene match. CDR3 residues: CSVAPSGGDEQYF. DNA for the CDR3: TGCAGCGTCGCCCCCAGTGGGGGGGACGAGCAGTACTTC.

This clone is a singleton in its sample. This sequence joins TRBV20-1 and TRBJ2-1; D tentatively reads TRBD1 or TRBD2 (5 bases each). CDR1 DFQATT and CDR2 SNEGSKA come from the germline V gene (reference sequence). CDR3 length: 11 amino acids. Trimming shortened V by 5 bases and J by 8 bases, and 10 bases separated the two germline ends. CDR3 residues: CSAGDRDEQFF. The CDR3 DNA sequence: TGCAGTGCTGGGGACCGGGATGAGCAGTTCTTC.

This chain connects TRBV29-1 to TRBJ1-1; tentatively, D is TRBD1 (5 bases). The CDR3 totals 12 residues. V lost 7 bases to trimming and J lost 3 bases, with 12 bases between them. Germline CDR1 reads SQVTM; CDR2 reads ANQGSEA. CDR3 protein: CSAFGQDTEAFF. In DNA form, the CDR3 reads TGCAGCGCCTTTGGACAAGACACTGAAGCTTTCTTT.

This clone was detected only once. The chain couples TRBV28 to TRBJ2-2; no clear D gene. The CDR3 is 12 amino acids. Germline CDR1 MDHEN, CDR2 SYDVKM. V was shortened by 6 bases and J by 9 bases, with 11 bases between the two germline ends. The CDR3 loop is CASREVSRELFF. CDR3 coding DNA: TGTGCCAGCAGGGAAGTTTCCAGGGAGCTGTTTTTT.

On this clone: This specimen includes other DNA sequences encoding the same CDR3. This rearrangement joins TRBV28 to TRBJ1-5; no firm D call. Trimming removed 8 bases from V and 7 bases from J, with 6 bases in between. The length of the CDR3 is 10 residues. CDR1 is MDHEN, CDR2 SYDVKM, per germline. This chain's CDR3 is CASGRQPQHF. CDR3 DNA: TGTGCCAGCGGGAGGCAGCCCCAGCATTTT. Together with reference TRBV28 and TRBJ1-5, the CDR3 gives the full variable domain: DVKVTQSSRYLVKRTGEKVFLECVQDMDHENMFWYRQDPGLGLRLIYFSYDVKMKEKGDIPEGYSVSREKKERFSLILESASTNQTSMYLCASGRQPQHFGDGTRLSIL.

This chain links TRBV19 with TRBJ1-1; 11 bases match TRBD1. This CDR3 spans 17 amino acids. Trimming cost V 6 bases and J 1 base; bases outside gene matches: 10. Germline assignment: CDR1 LNHDA and CDR2 SQIVND (reference sequence). CDR3 sequence (DNA): TGTGCCAGTAGGCCCCTGGGACAGGGGGTTTGGAACACTGAAGCTTTCTTT. Translated: CASRPLGQGVWNTEAFF. Using reference TRBV19 and TRBJ1-1 for the parts outside the CDR3, the full variable domain is DGGITQSPKYLFRKEGQNVTLSCEQNLNHDAMYWYRQDPGQGLRLIYYSQIVNDFQKGDIAEGYSVSREKKESFPLTVTSAQKNPTAFYLCASRPLGQGVWNTEAFFGQGTRLTVV.

J is TRBJ2-7 and V is TRBV4-2; 8 positions agree with TRBD1. Trimming at V came to 3 bases and at J to 6 bases, leaving 4 bases not matched to a gene. The germline V gene has CDR1 LGHNA and CDR2 YNFKEQ. CDR3 size: 13 residues. CDR3 amino acids: CASSHGQGAEQYF. CDR3 sequence (DNA): TGTGCCAGCAGCCATGGTCAGGGGGCCGAGCAGTACTTC.

The chain is built from TRBV7-3 and TRBJ2-2; TRBD1 agrees at 11 bases. The V segment lost 4 bases and the J segment 6 bases; nucleotides outside the gene matches: 7. The CDR3 is made up of 16 amino acids. CDR1 is SGHTA, CDR2 FQGTGA, per germline. CDR3 coding DNA: TGTGCCAGCAGCTATCATCGGGGACAGGGGGCCGGGGAGCTGTTTTTT. Its protein product is CASSYHRGQGAGELFF.

The chain has TRBV6-1 and TRBJ2-2; maybe TRBD1 (6 bases). The CDR3 extends over 15 amino acids. Germline V CDR1 and CDR2: MNHNS, SASEGT. Trimming pared 5 bases from V and 0 bases from J, leaving 10 bases between. This CDR3 reads CASSRQATNTGELFF. CDR3 DNA sequence: TGTGCCAGCAGTCGACAGGCCACGAACACCGGGGAGCTGTTTTTT.

This sequence joins TRBV21-1 and TRBJ1-4; the table's TRBD1 call for D was not verified on the DNA. TRBV21-1 is a known pseudogene. This CDR3 is built from 17 residues. Here the CDR3 DNA reads TGTGCCACCCAGGACAGGTTGTATCCGGCAACTAATGAAAAACTGTTTTTT. The encoded protein is CATQDRLYPATNEKLFF.

This chain connects TRBV2 to TRBJ1-1, with no clear D. This CDR3 is built from 13 residues. Trimming cost V 5 bases and J 1 base, with 8 bases left between them. CDR1 SNHLY and CDR2 FYNNEI come from the germline V gene. The CDR3 region is CASSYVRNTEAFF. DNA of the CDR3: TGTGCCAGCAGTTACGTCCGGAACACTGAAGCTTTCTTT.

The rearrangement uses TRBV7-3 and TRBJ1-2; D is unresolved. The CDR3 sequence is 14 residues long. V dropped 2 bases and J dropped 1 base, with 8 bases sitting between them. CDR1 and CDR2 (germline): SGHTA, FQGTGA. As DNA, the CDR3 is TGTGCCAGCAGCTTAGTGTCAGGTAACTATGGCTACACCTTC. This encodes CASSLVSGNYGYTF.

This clone was seen just once. CDR3 nucleotides: TGTGCCAGCAGCTTTGGACTAGCGGGAGTGAATGAGCAGTTCTTC. Translating it yields CASSFGLAGVNEQFF. The gene calls are TRBV5-4 and TRBJ2-1; 13 bases are shared with TRBD2. The CDR3 spans 15 residues. Looked up from germline, CDR1 is SGHNT and CDR2 is YYREEE (reference sequence). V was clipped by 2 bases and J by 7 bases; unmatched bases: 3.

This clone is a singleton in its sample. Written as DNA, the CDR3 is TGTGCCAGCAGTGTGACCGGGACAGGGGGATCACCCCTCCACTTT. It translates to CASSVTGTGGSPLHF. The chain links TRBV6-1 to TRBJ1-6; 11 bases align to TRBD1. The CDR3 loop spans 15 amino acids. Germline V gene lookup returns CDR1 MNHNS and CDR2 SASEGT. J lost 10 bases, V lost 4 bases, and 6 bases had no gene match.

The rearrangement uses TRBV4-1 and TRBJ1-5, with D perhaps TRBD1 (5 bases). Germline assignment: CDR1 MGHRA and CDR2 YSYEKL. The length of the CDR3 is 15 residues. V shed 4 bases and J shed 2 bases, with 12 bases lying between them. The CDR3 reads CASSPQGGGNQPQHF. In nucleotides, the CDR3 is TGCGCCAGCAGCCCGCAGGGAGGTGGCAATCAGCCCCAGCATTTT.

This clone came up once. This chain joins TRBV7-9 and TRBJ2-1, with TRBD2 identical over 7 bases. The CDR3 length is 15 residues. The J segment lost 6 bases and the V segment lost 2 bases, leaving 7 bases of the junction unmatched. The germline V gene encodes CDR1 SEHNR and CDR2 FQNEAQ (reference sequence). The CDR3 sequence is CASSLSGLESNEQFF. The CDR3, as DNA: TGTGCCAGCAGCTTATCCGGACTAGAGAGCAATGAGCAGTTCTTC.

V is TRBV2 and J is TRBJ1-1; weak D call: TRBD1 (6 bases). V was cut by 6 bases and J by 4 bases, with 18 bases left in between. The germline CDR1 and CDR2 sequences are SNHLY and FYNNEI. This CDR3 comprises 15 residues. CDR3 in DNA: TGTGCCAGCAGAGTGGGCTACGAAGGGGGCACTGAAGCTTTCTTT. This encodes CASRVGYEGGTEAFF.

The chain has TRBV5-4 and TRBJ1-1, with 8 bases fitting TRBD1. The J segment lost 8 bases and the V segment lost 4 bases, leaving 10 bases of the junction unmatched. CDR1 and CDR2 from the germline V gene are SGHNT and YYREEE (reference sequence). CDR3 size: 14 residues. The DNA for the CDR3 is TGTGCCAGCAGCCAACAAAACAGGGGGGCGGAAGCTTTCTTT. Encoded protein: CASSQQNRGAEAFF.

This chain connects TRBV7-9 to TRBJ1-1; 8 bases align to TRBD1. V dropped 5 bases and J dropped 5; count of bases not matched to a gene: 4. Germline assignment: CDR1 SEHNR and CDR2 FQNEAQ (reference sequence). The CDR3 has 13 amino acids. DNA of the CDR3: TGTGCCAGCAGCCCAGGGGGCCGAACTGAAGCTTTCTTT. Residues: CASSPGGRTEAFF. Using reference TRBV7-9 and TRBJ1-1 for the parts outside the CDR3, the full variable domain is DTGVSQNPRHKITKRGQNVTFRCDPISEHNRLYWYRQTLGQGPEFLTYFQNEAQLEKSRLLSDRFSAERPKGSFSTLEIQRTEQGDSAMYLCASSPGGRTEAFFGQGTRLTVV.

This chain links TRBV7-3 with TRBJ1-2; weak D call: TRBD1 (5 bases). The CDR3 sequence is 13 residues long. From germline, CDR1 is SGHTA and CDR2 FQGTGA. V shed 5 bases and J shed 9 bases, with 16 bases lying between them. The DNA of the CDR3 is TGTGCCAGCAGCCTGGGGCAGGGACGAAGCTACACCTTC. Amino acids: CASSLGQGRSYTF.

Details on this clone: Distinct nucleotide sequences in the sample also encode this CDR3. J is TRBJ2-5 and V is TRBV7-9; D unresolved. Per the germline V gene, CDR1 is SEHNR and CDR2 is FQNEAQ (reference sequence). This CDR3 is 14 amino acids long. Trimming pared 2 bases from V and 1 base from J, leaving 8 bases between. In DNA form, the CDR3 reads TGTGCCAGCAGCTTACGGCAGCCCCAAGAGACCCAGTACTTC. Its translation is CASSLRQPQETQYF.

The CDR3 protein is CASSRFKGDQPQHF. CDR3 in DNA: TGTGCCAGTAGCCGGTTCAAAGGGGATCAGCCCCAGCATTTT. The V and J genes are TRBV19 and TRBJ1-5; TRBD1 might be the D (5 bases). V gave up 6 bases and J gave up 5 bases, with 14 bases separating them. Germline V gene sequence: CDR1 LNHDA, CDR2 SQIVND (reference sequence). This CDR3 is built from 14 residues. Complete variable domain (other parts from reference TRBV19 and TRBJ1-5): DGGITQSPKYLFRKEGQNVTLSCEQNLNHDAMYWYRQDPGQGLRLIYYSQIVNDFQKGDIAEGYSVSREKKESFPLTVTSAQKNPTAFYLCASSRFKGDQPQHFGDGTRLSIL.

The V and J genes are TRBV18 and TRBJ2-2; D is unresolved. CDR3 size: 16 residues. The germline gives CDR1 KGHSH, CDR2 LQKENI. The V and J ends lost 2 bases and 0 bases respectively, with 10 bases between them. The CDR3 loop is CASSPTLLANTGELFF. CDR3 DNA sequence: TGTGCCAGCTCACCAACCCTTCTAGCGAACACCGGGGAGCTGTTTTTT.

This sequence joins TRBV7-3 and TRBJ1-1; TRBD1 matches at 7 bases. V lost 6 bases, J lost 7 bases, and 8 bases stayed unmatched. CDR1 is SGHTA and CDR2 is FQGTGA in the germline V gene. The CDR3 consists of 13 residues. CDR3 amino acids: CASRATGDGEAFF. For the CDR3, the DNA is TGTGCCAGCAGGGCTACAGGGGATGGTGAAGCTTTCTTT.

In the case of this clone: It may be a read error: a sequence one base away is much more abundant. Without the conserved terminal phenylalanine or tryptophan, this CDR3 likely stems from a read error. This chain connects TRBV18 to TRBJ2-7; TRBD1 matches 10 bases. There are 15 residues in the CDR3. Germline values: CDR1 KGHSH, CDR2 LQKENI. Trimming took 3 bases from V and 6 from J; bases not matched to a gene: 8. The CDR3 coding sequence is TGTGCCAGCTCACCCACCAGGACAGGGGGGACCGAGCAGTACCTC. Encoded protein: CASSPTRTGGTEQYL.

To note about this clone: Other DNA sequences from this sample encode an identical CDR3 as well. The chain has TRBV11-2 and TRBJ2-3; a possible D gene is TRBD1 (7 bases). CDR3 length: 14 amino acids. Trimming stripped 1 base from V and 6 bases from J, with 11 bases between. The germline CDR1 and CDR2 sequences are SGHAT and FQNNGV. The CDR3 nucleotides read TGTGCCAGCAGCTTAGGGCAGGGGGGCGATACGCAGTATTTT. The encoded protein is CASSLGQGGDTQYF.

The J gene is TRBJ2-5, the V gene TRBV5-1; the D gene is possibly TRBD2 (6 bases). CDR1 is SGHRS and CDR2 is YFSETQ in the germline V gene. This CDR3 region has 15 residues. V lost 1 base, J lost 6 bases, and 16 bases lay in between. In nucleotides, the CDR3 is TGCGCCAGCAGCTTGAGCTCGGGGGAGCGGAAGACCCAGTACTTC. Translated, it gives CASSLSSGERKTQYF.

This clone was seen more than once but under ten times. This rearrangement joins TRBV18 to TRBJ1-5, with unresolved D. This CDR3 has 15 residues. Germline CDR1 is KGHSH and CDR2 is LQKENI. Trimming left V 4 bases short and J 6 bases short, with 16 bases between. CDR3 sequence: CASSQLGGPVQPQHF. The DNA for the CDR3 is TGTGCCAGCTCACAACTGGGAGGGCCGGTTCAGCCCCAGCATTTT.